These 9 T cell receptor beta chains were all obtained from the same sample, sequenced in a study of blood T cells in healthy people across ages. Next came a second PCR, run for about 7 to 12 cycles, which used a sample-barcoded 5' primer along with a J-beta primer mix. A single record per CDR3 protein comes from TCRdb applying MiXCR to the 5' RACE reads. Of around 1,800,000 distinct CDR3 sequences in the sample, about 39% were seen once. The specimen was blood. These receptors were collected from a human donor in good health.

The chain is built from TRBV7-9 and TRBJ2-2, with D perhaps TRBD1 (5 bases). Trimming cost V 3 bases and J 4 bases, with 15 bases left between them. CDR1 and CDR2 from the germline V gene are SEHNR and FQNEAQ (reference sequence). The CDR3 sequence is 16 residues long. CDR3 DNA sequence: TGTGCCAGCAGCTTTGGGATAGGGGTGAGCACCGGGGAGCTGTTTTTT. Its protein product is CASSFGIGVSTGELFF.

This clonotype has only a few counts. The chain employs TRBV4-3 and TRBJ2-3; D assignment may be TRBD1 or TRBD2 (5 bases each). Germline CDR1 is LGHNA and CDR2 is YSLEER. The CDR3 totals 15 residues. Trimming shortened V by 0 bases and J by 4 bases, and 11 bases separated the two germline ends. The CDR3 loop reads CASSQEGTGADTQYF. CDR3 coding DNA: TGCGCCAGCAGCCAAGAAGGGACCGGAGCAGATACGCAGTATTTT.

The chain combines TRBV7-2 with TRBJ2-5, with TRBD2 as a possible D gene (5 bases). V lost 5 bases to trimming and J lost 7 bases, with 14 bases between them. CDR1 is SGHTA and CDR2 is FQGNSA in the germline V gene. The CDR3 extends over 13 amino acids. CDR3 residues: CASSQNGDGTQYF. CDR3 bases: TGTGCCAGCAGCCAGAACGGGGATGGGACCCAGTACTTC. The variable domain in full, with the rest retrieved from reference TRBV7-2 and TRBJ2-5, is GAGVSQSPSNKVTEKGKDVELRCDPISGHTALYWYRQSLGQGLEFLIYFQGNSAPDKSGLPSDRFSAERTGGSVSTLTIQRTQQEDSAVYLCASSQNGDGTQYFGPGTRLLVL.

This clonotype was observed a handful of times. The chain uses TRBV5-6 and TRBJ1-2; D is unclear. CDR3 size: 14 residues. Germline-derived CDR1 and CDR2 are SGHDT and YYEEEE. Deletions cut 0 bases from V and 4 bases from J, with 10 bases between. The CDR3 here is CASSLEGRVYGYTF. The CDR3 coding sequence is TGTGCCAGCAGCTTGGAAGGACGGGTCTATGGCTACACCTTC. Full variable domain (rest looked up from reference TRBV5-6 and TRBJ1-2): DAGVTQSPTHLIKTRGQQVTLRCSPKSGHDTVSWYQQALGQGPQFIFQYYEEEERQRGNFPDRFSGHQFPNYSSELNVNALLLGDSALYLCASSLEGRVYGYTFGSGTRLTVV.

The gene calls are TRBV6-2 or TRBV6-3 and TRBJ1-6; D call uncertain. Trimming cost V 6 bases and J 7 bases, with 13 bases left between them. CDR3 length: 14 residues. CDR1 MNHEY and CDR2 SVGEGT come from the germline V gene. CDR3 sequence reads: CASSFRGINSPLHF. The CDR3 bases are TGTGCCAGCAGCTTTAGAGGGATCAATTCACCCCTCCACTTT.

In its sample, this clonotype was seen a few times. This may come from a read error, since a much larger clone is one base off. The chain has TRBV20-1 and TRBJ2-7, with D hard to call. Germline CDR1 DFQATT, CDR2 SNEGSKA (reference sequence). The V end lost 5 bases, the J end lost 3 bases, and 17 bases lay between the germline ends. The CDR3 extends over 14 amino acids. The CDR3 sequence: CSAGPWGRDYEQYF. Here the CDR3 DNA reads TGCAGTGCTGGACCCTGGGGAAGGGACTACGAGCAGTACTTC.

The chain carries TRBV6-5 and TRBJ2-1; D is perhaps TRBD2 (6 bases). This CDR3 has 11 amino acids. The V gene's germline CDR1 is MNHEY and CDR2 SVGAGI. Trimming took off 10 bases at V and 14 bases at J, with 18 bases between the two ends. The CDR3 coding sequence is TGTGCCACCAAGGTTTTGGCTAGCGAGTTCTTC. Residues: CATKVLASEFF.

V and J are TRBV6-1 and TRBJ1-1; D is ambiguous. This CDR3 is built from 14 residues. Per the germline V gene, CDR1 is MNHNS and CDR2 is SASEGT. Trimming left V 2 bases short and J 3 bases short, with 10 bases between. The CDR3, as DNA: TGTGCCAGCAGTGAAATCGTACGACACACTGAAGCTTTCTTT. This codes for CASSEIVRHTEAFF.

This clonotype was observed a few times. V usage is TRBV14 and J usage is TRBJ2-3; D unresolved. This CDR3 has 15 amino acids. The germline V gene encodes CDR1 SGHDN and CDR2 FVKESK. V lost 0 bases and J 3 bases, leaving 10 bases between the germline ends. The CDR3 coding sequence is TGTGCCAGCAGCCAAGACGGCCAGGCTACAGATACGCAGTATTTT. This gives the protein CASSQDGQATDTQYF.